This T cell receptor (beta chain) originates from a study of T cell repertoires in cytomegalovirus infection. With regard to this clonotype: What it binds is not known.

TCRdb redid the calling of the reads with MiXCR, one entry per CDR3 protein. This sample has 300,000 or so distinct CDR3 sequences, with roughly 25% found just once. With 6 bases clipped from V and 7 bases from J, the junction kept 6 bases outside the gene matches. The CDR3 is 14 residues long. Germline CDR1 MNHEY, CDR2 SVGAGI. The receptor was isolated from a human donor in good health (CMV status not recorded). Some clones in this sample may be carry-over from other donors' samples. The material was cultured PBMCs, obtained from culture after CMV antigen stimulation. The chain joins TRBV6-5 to TRBJ1-2; 12 bases are a match to TRBD1. DNA for the CDR3: TGTGCCAGCAGCTGGGGACAGGGGGCTTTTGGCTACACCTTC. Translation: CASSWGQGAFGYTF.